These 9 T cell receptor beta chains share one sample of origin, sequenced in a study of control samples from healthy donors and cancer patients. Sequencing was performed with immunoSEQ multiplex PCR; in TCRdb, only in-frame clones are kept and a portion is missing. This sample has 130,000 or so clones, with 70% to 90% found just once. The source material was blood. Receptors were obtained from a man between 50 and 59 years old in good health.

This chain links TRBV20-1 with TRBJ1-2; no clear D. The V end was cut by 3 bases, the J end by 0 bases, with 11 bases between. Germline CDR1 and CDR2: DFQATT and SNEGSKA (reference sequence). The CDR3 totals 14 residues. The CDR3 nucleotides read TGCAGTGCTAGTATTGGGGTTGCTAACTATGGCTACACCTTC. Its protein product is CSASIGVANYGYTF.

The CDR3 region is CASYGGFGTGGRQPQHF. CDR3 in DNA: TGTGCCAGTTATGGGGGGTTCGGGACAGGGGGCAGGCAGCCCCAGCATTTT. V gene TRBV19 combines with J gene TRBJ1-5, with 12 bases lining up with TRBD1. The trim removed 8 bases at V and 7 bases at J, leaving 15 bases unmatched. The CDR3 covers 17 residues. Germline V gene lookup returns CDR1 LNHDA and CDR2 SQIVND (reference sequence).

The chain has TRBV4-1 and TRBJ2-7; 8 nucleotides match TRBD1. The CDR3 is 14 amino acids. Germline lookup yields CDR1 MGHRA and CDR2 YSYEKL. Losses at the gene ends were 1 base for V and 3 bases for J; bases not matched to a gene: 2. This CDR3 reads CASSQAGGNYEQYF. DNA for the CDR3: TGCGCCAGCAGCCAAGCAGGGGGCAACTACGAGCAGTACTTC.

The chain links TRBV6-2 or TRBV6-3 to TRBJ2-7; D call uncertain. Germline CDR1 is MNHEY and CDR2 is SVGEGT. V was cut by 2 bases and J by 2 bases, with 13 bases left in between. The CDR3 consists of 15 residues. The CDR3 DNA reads TGTGCCAGCAGTTACAGTGCGTTGCGGCCCTACGAGCAGTACTTC. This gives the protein CASSYSALRPYEQYF.

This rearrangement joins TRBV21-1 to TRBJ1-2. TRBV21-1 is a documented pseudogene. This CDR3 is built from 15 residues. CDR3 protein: CASIKRSEPAYGYTF. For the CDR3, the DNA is TGTGCCAGCATCAAAAGGTCGGAGCCGGCGTATGGCTACACCTTC.

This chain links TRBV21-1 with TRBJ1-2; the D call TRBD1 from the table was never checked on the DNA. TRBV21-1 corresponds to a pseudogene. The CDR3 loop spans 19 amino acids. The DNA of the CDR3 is TGTGCCAGCAGCAAAGGTTCAGACAGGGGGCGAGGAAGTCCGTATGGCTACACCTTC. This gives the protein CASSKGSDRGRGSPYGYTF.

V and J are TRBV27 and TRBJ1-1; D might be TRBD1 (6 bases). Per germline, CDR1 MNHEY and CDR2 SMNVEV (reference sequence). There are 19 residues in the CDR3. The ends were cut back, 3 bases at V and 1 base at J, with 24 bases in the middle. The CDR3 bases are TGTGCCAGCAGTTTGGAGGGGGTTACAGGGATCCTGCGGAACACTGAAGCTTTCTTT. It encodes CASSLEGVTGILRNTEAFF.

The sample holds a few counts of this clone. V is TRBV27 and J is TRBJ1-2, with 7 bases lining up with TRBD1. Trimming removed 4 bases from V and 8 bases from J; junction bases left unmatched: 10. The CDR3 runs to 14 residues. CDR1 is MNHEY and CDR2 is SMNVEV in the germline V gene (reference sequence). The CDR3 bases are TGTGCCAGCAGTTCCGGACAGGTGTCGGGAGGCTACACCTTC. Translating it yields CASSSGQVSGGYTF.

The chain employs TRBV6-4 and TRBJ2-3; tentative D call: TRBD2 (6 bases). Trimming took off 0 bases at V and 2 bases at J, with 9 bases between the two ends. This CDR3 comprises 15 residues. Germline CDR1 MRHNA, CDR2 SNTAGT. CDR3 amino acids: CASSDSGGTTDTQYF. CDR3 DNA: TGTGCCAGCAGTGACTCTGGAGGGACCACAGATACGCAGTATTTT.